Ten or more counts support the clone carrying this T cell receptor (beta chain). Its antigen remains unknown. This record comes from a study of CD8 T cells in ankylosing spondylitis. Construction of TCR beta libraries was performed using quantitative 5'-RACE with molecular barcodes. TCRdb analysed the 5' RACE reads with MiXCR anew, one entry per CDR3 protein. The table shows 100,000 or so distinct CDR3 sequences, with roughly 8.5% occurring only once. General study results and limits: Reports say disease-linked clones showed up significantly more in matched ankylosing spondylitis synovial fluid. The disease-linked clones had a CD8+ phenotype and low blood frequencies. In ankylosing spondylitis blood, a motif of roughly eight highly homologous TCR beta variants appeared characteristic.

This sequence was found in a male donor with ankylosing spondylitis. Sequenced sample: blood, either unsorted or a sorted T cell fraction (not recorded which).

The CDR3 loop reads CASSSAGSGQPQHF. DNA for the CDR3: TGTGCCAGCAGCTCGGCGGGGTCCGGGCAGCCCCAGCATTTT. The J gene is TRBJ1-5, the V gene TRBV7-9; D gene uncertain. The CDR3 is 14 amino acids. Germline V gene sequence: CDR1 SEHNR, CDR2 FQNEAQ (reference sequence). V was clipped by 4 bases and J by 7 bases, with 14 bases between them.